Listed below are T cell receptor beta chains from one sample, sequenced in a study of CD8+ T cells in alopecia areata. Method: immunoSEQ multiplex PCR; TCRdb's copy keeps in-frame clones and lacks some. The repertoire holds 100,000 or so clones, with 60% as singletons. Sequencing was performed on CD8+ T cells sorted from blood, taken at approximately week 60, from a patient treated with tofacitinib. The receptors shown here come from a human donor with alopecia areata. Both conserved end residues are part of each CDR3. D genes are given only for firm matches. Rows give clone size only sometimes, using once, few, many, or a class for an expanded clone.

cdr3_nt: TGTGCCACCAGCAGAGAAGGCTTCGATGAGCAGTTCTTC
cdr3_aa: CATSREGFDEQFF
clone_size: .
d_call: .
cdr3_length: 13
v_call: TRBV15
j_call: TRBJ2-1

cdr3_nt: TGTGCCAGCAGCTTCTCGGCAGGGATTAACTATGGCTACACCTTC
cdr3_aa: CASSFSAGINYGYTF
clone_size: few
d_call: .
cdr3_length: 15
v_call: TRBV13
j_call: TRBJ1-2

cdr3_nt: TGTGCCAGCAGCCCCCGGACAGGATCCTACGAGCAGTACTTC
cdr3_aa: CASSPRTGSYEQYF
clone_size: once
d_call: TRBD1
cdr3_length: 14
v_call: TRBV7-6
j_call: TRBJ2-7

cdr3_nt: TGCGCCAGCAGCTTCCGCGGGGGTCACAATGAGCAGTTCTTC
cdr3_aa: CASSFRGGHNEQFF
clone_size: few
d_call: TRBD2
cdr3_length: 14
v_call: TRBV5-1
j_call: TRBJ2-1

cdr3_nt: TGTGCCAGCAGGACTAGCGGCAACTACAATGAGCAGTTCTTC
cdr3_aa: CASRTSGNYNEQFF
clone_size: once
d_call: TRBD2
cdr3_length: 14
v_call: TRBV11-2
j_call: TRBJ2-1

cdr3_nt: TGTGCCAGCAGCTTATCTGGTAACGAGCAGTACTTC
cdr3_aa: CASSLSGNEQYF
clone_size: .
d_call: .
cdr3_length: 12
v_call: TRBV7-9
j_call: TRBJ2-7

cdr3_nt: TGTGCCAGCGGGGACAGGGATGGCTACAATGAGCAGTTCTTC
cdr3_aa: CASGDRDGYNEQFF
clone_size: .
d_call: TRBD1
cdr3_length: 14
v_call: TRBV7-9
j_call: TRBJ2-1

cdr3_nt: TGTGCCAGCAGCGTAGGCCAAGGAGAGACCCAGTACTTC
cdr3_aa: CASSVGQGETQYF
clone_size: .
d_call: .
cdr3_length: 13
v_call: TRBV9
j_call: TRBJ2-5

cdr3_nt: TGCGCCAGCAGCCAAGTTTCAGATACGCAGTATTTT
cdr3_aa: CASSQVSDTQYF
clone_size: .
d_call: .
cdr3_length: 12
v_call: TRBV4-1
j_call: TRBJ2-3

cdr3_nt: TGTGCCAGCAGTGAAGGACAGCGGGGCAATCAGCCCCAGCATTTT
cdr3_aa: CASSEGQRGNQPQHF
clone_size: few
d_call: .
cdr3_length: 15
v_call: TRBV2
j_call: TRBJ1-5

cdr3_nt: TGTGCCTGGAGTAGGGGCATGGGCCAGAACACTGAAGCTTTCTTT
cdr3_aa: CAWSRGMGQNTEAFF
clone_size: few
d_call: .
cdr3_length: 15
v_call: TRBV30
j_call: TRBJ1-1

cdr3_nt: TGTGCCTGGAGTGTAGGGGGTTTTCAGCCCCAGCATTTT
cdr3_aa: CAWSVGGFQPQHF
clone_size: .
d_call: .
cdr3_length: 13
v_call: TRBV30
j_call: TRBJ1-5

cdr3_nt: TGTGCCAGCAGCGCGACACAATACAATGAGCAGTTCTTC
cdr3_aa: CASSATQYNEQFF
clone_size: .
d_call: .
cdr3_length: 13
v_call: TRBV27
j_call: TRBJ2-1

cdr3_nt: TGTGCCAGCTCACCACCAAACAGGGGGGTCGGTGAGCAGTTCTTC
cdr3_aa: CASSPPNRGVGEQFF
clone_size: many
d_call: TRBD1
cdr3_length: 15
v_call: TRBV18
j_call: TRBJ2-1

cdr3_nt: TGTGCCAGCAGTCTCGGACGGAACCACTACGAGCAGTACTTC
cdr3_aa: CASSLGRNHYEQYF
clone_size: .
d_call: .
cdr3_length: 14
v_call: TRBV5-6
j_call: TRBJ2-7

cdr3_nt: TGTGCCAGCAGGGCGGGAGGGAACACTGAAGCTTTCTTT
cdr3_aa: CASRAGGNTEAFF
clone_size: .
d_call: .
cdr3_length: 13
v_call: TRBV25-1
j_call: TRBJ1-1

cdr3_nt: TGCGCCAGCAGCCTGGAAACCCCAGATACGCAGTATTTT
cdr3_aa: CASSLETPDTQYF
clone_size: .
d_call: .
cdr3_length: 13
v_call: TRBV5-1
j_call: TRBJ2-3

cdr3_nt: TGCAGCGTTGTGGGCAGGGCCGGCGAGACCCAGTACTTC
cdr3_aa: CSVVGRAGETQYF
clone_size: .
d_call: .
cdr3_length: 13
v_call: TRBV29-1
j_call: TRBJ2-5

cdr3_nt: TGTGCCAGCAGCCTCGGGACCTACGAGCAGTACTTC
cdr3_aa: CASSLGTYEQYF
clone_size: once
d_call: .
cdr3_length: 12
v_call: TRBV7-9
j_call: TRBJ2-7

cdr3_nt: TGTGCCAGCAGCTTGGGGCTAGCGGGCCCAGATACGCAGTATTTT
cdr3_aa: CASSLGLAGPDTQYF
clone_size: .
d_call: TRBD2
cdr3_length: 15
v_call: TRBV5-4
j_call: TRBJ2-3

cdr3_nt: TGTGCCACCAGCATAAGGGTGATGGAGTATGAAAAACTGTTTTTT
cdr3_aa: CATSIRVMEYEKLFF
clone_size: few
d_call: .
cdr3_length: 15
v_call: TRBV15
j_call: TRBJ1-4

cdr3_nt: TGTGCCAGCAGTTTATCGAGGAGCCAAGAGACCCAGTACTTC
cdr3_aa: CASSLSRSQETQYF
clone_size: .
d_call: .
cdr3_length: 14
v_call: TRBV27
j_call: TRBJ2-5

cdr3_nt: TGTGCCTGTATACTACAGGGGCTGGGTAATTATGGCTACACCTTC
cdr3_aa: CACILQGLGNYGYTF
clone_size: few
d_call: TRBD1
cdr3_length: 15
v_call: TRBV30
j_call: TRBJ1-2

cdr3_nt: TGTGCCAGCAGTCCAACAGGGGGGAGAGATGGCTACACCTTC
cdr3_aa: CASSPTGGRDGYTF
clone_size: few
d_call: TRBD1
cdr3_length: 14
v_call: TRBV5-6
j_call: TRBJ1-2

cdr3_nt: TGCGCCAGCAGCCGTGGACAGGGTAGCAATCAGCCCCAGCATTTT
cdr3_aa: CASSRGQGSNQPQHF
clone_size: .
d_call: TRBD1
cdr3_length: 15
v_call: TRBV4-1
j_call: TRBJ1-5

cdr3_nt: TGCGCCAGCAGTCCAGGCGGTGAGCAGTTCTTC
cdr3_aa: CASSPGGEQFF
clone_size: .
d_call: .
cdr3_length: 11
v_call: TRBV10-2
j_call: TRBJ2-1

cdr3_nt: TGTGCCAGCGGGGGGGGGACCACTGAAGCTTTCTTT
cdr3_aa: CASGGGTTEAFF
clone_size: .
d_call: .
cdr3_length: 12
v_call: TRBV6-5
j_call: TRBJ1-1

cdr3_nt: TGCGCCAGCAGCCTAACCACCATGGACACCTACAGGCTTCCCAACTATGGCTACACCTTC
cdr3_aa: CASSLTTMDTYRLPNYGYTF
clone_size: .
d_call: .
cdr3_length: 20
v_call: TRBV5-1
j_call: TRBJ1-2

cdr3_nt: TGTGCCAGCAGCATCGGAGGCAATGAGCAGTTCTTC
cdr3_aa: CASSIGGNEQFF
clone_size: few
d_call: .
cdr3_length: 12
v_call: TRBV11-2
j_call: TRBJ2-1